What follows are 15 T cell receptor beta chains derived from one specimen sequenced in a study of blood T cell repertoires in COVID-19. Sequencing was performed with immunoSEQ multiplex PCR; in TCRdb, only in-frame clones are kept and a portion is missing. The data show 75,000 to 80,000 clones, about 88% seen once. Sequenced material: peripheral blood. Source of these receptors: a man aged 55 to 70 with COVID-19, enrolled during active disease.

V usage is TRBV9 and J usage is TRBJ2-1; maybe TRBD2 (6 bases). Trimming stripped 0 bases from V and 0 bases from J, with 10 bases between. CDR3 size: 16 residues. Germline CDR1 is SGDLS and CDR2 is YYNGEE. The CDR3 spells CASSVETGASYNEQFF. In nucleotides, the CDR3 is TGTGCCAGCAGCGTAGAAACGGGAGCCTCCTACAATGAGCAGTTCTTC.

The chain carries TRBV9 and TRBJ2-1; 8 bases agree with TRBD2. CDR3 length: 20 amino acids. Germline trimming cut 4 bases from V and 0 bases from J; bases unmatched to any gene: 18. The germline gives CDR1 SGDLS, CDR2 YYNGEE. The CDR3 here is CASSSPRFGAGAPSYNEQFF. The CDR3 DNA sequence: TGTGCCAGCAGCTCCCCCCGGTTCGGAGCGGGGGCCCCCTCCTACAATGAGCAGTTCTTC. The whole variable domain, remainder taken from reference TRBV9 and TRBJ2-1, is DSGVTQTPKHLITATGQRVTLRCSPRSGDLSVYWYQQSLDQGLQFLIQYYNGEERAKGNILERFSAQQFPDLHSELNLSSLELGDSALYFCASSSPRFGAGAPSYNEQFFGPGTRLTVL.

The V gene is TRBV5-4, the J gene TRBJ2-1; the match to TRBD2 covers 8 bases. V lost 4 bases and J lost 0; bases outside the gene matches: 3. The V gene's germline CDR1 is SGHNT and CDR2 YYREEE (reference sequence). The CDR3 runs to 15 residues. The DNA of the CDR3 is TGTGCCAGCAGCCCCGGGACTAGCTCCTACAATGAGCAGTTCTTC. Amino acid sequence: CASSPGTSSYNEQFF.

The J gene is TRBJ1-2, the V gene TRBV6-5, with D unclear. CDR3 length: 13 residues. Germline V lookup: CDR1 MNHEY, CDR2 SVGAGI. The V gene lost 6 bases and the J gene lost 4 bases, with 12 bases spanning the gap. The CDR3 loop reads CASRIRGSYGYTF. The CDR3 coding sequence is TGTGCCAGCAGAATCCGGGGTAGCTATGGCTACACCTTC.

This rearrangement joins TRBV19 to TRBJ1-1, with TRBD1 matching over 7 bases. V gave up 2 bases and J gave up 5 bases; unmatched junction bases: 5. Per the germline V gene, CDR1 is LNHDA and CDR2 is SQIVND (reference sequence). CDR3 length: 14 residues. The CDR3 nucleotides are TGTGCCAGTAGTATAAGGGACAGTGGGACTGAAGCTTTCTTT. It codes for CASSIRDSGTEAFF.

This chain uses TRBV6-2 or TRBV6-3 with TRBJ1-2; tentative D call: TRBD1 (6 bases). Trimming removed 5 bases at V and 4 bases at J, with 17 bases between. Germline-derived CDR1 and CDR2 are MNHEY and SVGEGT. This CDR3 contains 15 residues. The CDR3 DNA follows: TGTGCCAGCAGTGATCTTGGACAGACTATCTATGGCTACACCTTC. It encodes CASSDLGQTIYGYTF.

In DNA, the CDR3 is TGTGCCAGCAGTCCCGGGACTGCGTCGACCGGGCAGTACTTC. Protein product: CASSPGTASTGQYF. V is TRBV2 and J is TRBJ2-7, with D possibly matching TRBD2 (6 bases). V dropped 5 bases and J dropped 9 bases, with 20 bases sitting between them. This CDR3 has 14 residues. Per the germline V gene, CDR1 is SNHLY and CDR2 is FYNNEI. The full variable domain, its missing parts supplied by reference TRBV2 and TRBJ2-7, is EPEVTQTPSHQVTQMGQEVILRCVPISNHLYFYWYRQILGQKVEFLVSFYNNEISEKSEIFDDQFSVERPDGSNFTLKIRSTKLEDSAMYFCASSPGTASTGQYFGPGTRLTVT.

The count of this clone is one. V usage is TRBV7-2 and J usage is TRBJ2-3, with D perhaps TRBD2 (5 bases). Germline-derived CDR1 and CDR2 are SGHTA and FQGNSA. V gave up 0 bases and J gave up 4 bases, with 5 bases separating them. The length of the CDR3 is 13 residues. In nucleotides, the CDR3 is TGTGCCAGCAGCTTAGCGGGAGCAGATACGCAGTATTTT. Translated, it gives CASSLAGADTQYF.

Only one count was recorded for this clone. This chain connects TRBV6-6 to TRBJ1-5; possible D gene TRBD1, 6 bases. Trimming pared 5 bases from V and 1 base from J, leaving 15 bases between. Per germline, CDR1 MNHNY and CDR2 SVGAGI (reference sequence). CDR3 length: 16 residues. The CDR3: CASSPYRDKSNQPQHF. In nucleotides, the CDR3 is TGTGCCAGCAGTCCCTACCGGGACAAAAGCAATCAGCCCCAGCATTTT.

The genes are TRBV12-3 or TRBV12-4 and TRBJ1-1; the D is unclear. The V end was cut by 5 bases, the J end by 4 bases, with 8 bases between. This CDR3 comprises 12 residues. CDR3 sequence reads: CASSPIATEAFF. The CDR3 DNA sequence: TGTGCCAGCAGTCCAATAGCCACTGAAGCTTTCTTT.

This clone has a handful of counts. The CDR3 sequence: CAISESTSYEQYF. The DNA of the CDR3 is TGTGCCATCAGTGAGTCGACTTCCTACGAGCAGTACTTC. The chain couples TRBV10-3 to TRBJ2-7; D unclear. Germline V gene lookup returns CDR1 ENHRY and CDR2 SYGVKD. V was clipped by 0 bases and J by 1 base, with 4 bases between them. This CDR3 spans 13 amino acids.

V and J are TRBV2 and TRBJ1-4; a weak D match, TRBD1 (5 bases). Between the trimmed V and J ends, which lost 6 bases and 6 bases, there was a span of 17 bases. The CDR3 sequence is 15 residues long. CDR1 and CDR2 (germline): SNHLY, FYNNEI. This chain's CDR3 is CASSVLGGKDEKLFF. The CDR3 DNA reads TGTGCCAGCAGCGTTCTCGGGGGAAAGGATGAAAAACTGTTTTTT.

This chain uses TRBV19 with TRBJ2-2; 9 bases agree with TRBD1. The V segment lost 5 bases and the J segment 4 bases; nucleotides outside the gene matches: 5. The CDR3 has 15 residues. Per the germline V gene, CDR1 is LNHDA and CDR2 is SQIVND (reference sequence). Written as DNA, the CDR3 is TGTGCCAGTAGTTGGGACAGGGCGGGCACCGGGGAGCTGTTTTTT. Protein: CASSWDRAGTGELFF.

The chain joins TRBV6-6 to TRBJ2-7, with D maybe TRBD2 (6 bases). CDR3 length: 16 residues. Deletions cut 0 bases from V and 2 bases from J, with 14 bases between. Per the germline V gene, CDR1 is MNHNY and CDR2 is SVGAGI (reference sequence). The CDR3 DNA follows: TGTGCCAGCAGTTACTCCTCAGTGGGAGGAGCCTACGAGCAGTACTTC. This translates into CASSYSSVGGAYEQYF.

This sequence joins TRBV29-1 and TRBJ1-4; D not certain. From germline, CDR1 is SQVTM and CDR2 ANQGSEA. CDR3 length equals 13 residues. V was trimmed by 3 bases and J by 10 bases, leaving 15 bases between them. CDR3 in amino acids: CSVEESNLGKLFF. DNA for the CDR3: TGCAGCGTTGAGGAGTCCAACCTGGGAAAACTGTTTTTT.